Shown below are 20 T cell receptor beta chains from a single sample sequenced in a study of control samples from healthy donors and cancer patients. Clones were read by immunoSEQ multiplex PCR, and TCRdb kept only the in-frame ones, dropping some. The sample includes tens of thousands of clones, 80% to 90% of them seen just once. The specimen sequenced was PBMCs. The origin of the receptors is a woman aged 60 to 75 with head and neck cancer.

A few counts support this clone. The chain recombines TRBV7-8 with TRBJ2-1, with no clear D. From germline, CDR1 is SGHVS and CDR2 FQNEAQ. V was trimmed by 5 bases and J by 4 bases, leaving 24 bases between them. The CDR3 extends over 18 amino acids. CDR3 sequence reads: CASSQRSLDSTKYNEQFF. CDR3 DNA: TGTGCCAGCAGCCAGCGCTCTCTCGACTCCACTAAGTACAATGAGCAGTTCTTC.

This clone was picked up one time. This chain connects TRBV11-1 to TRBJ2-7, with 13 bases that match TRBD2. Losses at the gene ends were 1 base for V and 3 bases for J; bases not matched to a gene: 3. The germline CDR1 and CDR2 sequences are SGHAT and FQDESV (reference sequence). This CDR3 contains 16 residues. CDR3 sequence: CASSLGTSGSFYEQYF. The CDR3, as DNA: TGTGCCAGCAGCTTAGGGACTAGCGGGAGCTTCTACGAGCAGTACTTC. Complete variable domain (other parts from reference TRBV11-1 and TRBJ2-7): EAEVAQSPRYKITEKSQAVAFWCDPISGHATLYWYRQILGQGPELLVQFQDESVVDDSQLPKDRFSAERLKGVDSTLKIQPAELGDSAMYLCASSLGTSGSFYEQYFGPGTRLTVT.

The chain has TRBV7-2 and TRBJ1-2; D call uncertain. The CDR3 contains 13 residues. Between the trimmed V and J ends, which lost 3 bases and 8 bases, there was a span of 13 bases. CDR1 and CDR2 (germline): SGHTA, FQGNSA. CDR3 sequence: CASSFSEAVGYTF. The CDR3 DNA is TGTGCCAGCAGCTTCAGTGAAGCCGTCGGCTACACCTTC.

The chain has TRBV28 and TRBJ1-2, with a weak D call TRBD1 (6 bases). V shed 5 bases and J shed 1 base, with 14 bases lying between them. The germline gives CDR1 MDHEN, CDR2 SYDVKM. CDR3 length equals 15 residues. The CDR3 is CASSVTGFYNYGYTF. CDR3 DNA sequence: TGTGCCAGCAGTGTAACAGGGTTCTATAACTATGGCTACACCTTC.

This chain uses TRBV6-6 with TRBJ2-2; D may match TRBD1 or TRBD2 (6 bases each). Germline V gene sequence: CDR1 MNHNY, CDR2 SVGAGI (reference sequence). The CDR3 loop spans 15 amino acids. V was cut by 6 bases and J by 5 bases, with 16 bases left in between. The CDR3 is CASREGGGLTGELFF. For the CDR3, the DNA is TGTGCCAGCAGGGAGGGGGGAGGCTTAACCGGGGAGCTGTTTTTT.

The chain couples TRBV6-2 or TRBV6-3 to TRBJ2-1; 9 bases map to TRBD1. CDR3 size: 17 residues. In germline, CDR1 is MNHEY, CDR2 SVGEGT. V lost 0 bases, J lost 3 bases, and 6 bases stayed unmatched. The CDR3 region is CASSYSPGQGLYNEQFF. The CDR3 DNA reads as TGTGCCAGCAGTTACTCCCCGGGACAGGGACTCTACAATGAGCAGTTCTTC.

The CDR3 coding sequence is TGTGCCACCCAGACAGGGGGCGGCGATTCACCCCTCCACTTT. This gives the protein CATQTGGGDSPLHF. V and J are TRBV19 and TRBJ1-6; 10 nucleotides agree with TRBD1. The CDR3 has 14 residues. Germline CDR1 LNHDA, CDR2 SQIVND (reference sequence). With 10 bases clipped from V and 8 bases from J, the junction kept 8 bases outside the gene matches. Complete variable domain (other parts from reference TRBV19 and TRBJ1-6): DGGITQSPKYLFRKEGQNVTLSCEQNLNHDAMYWYRQDPGQGLRLIYYSQIVNDFQKGDIAEGYSVSREKKESFPLTVTSAQKNPTAFYLCATQTGGGDSPLHFGNGTRLTVT.

V usage is TRBV6-6 and J usage is TRBJ1-2; D call uncertain. V dropped 3 bases and J dropped 5 bases, with 16 bases sitting between them. Germline assignment: CDR1 MNHNY and CDR2 SVGAGI (reference sequence). This CDR3 has 15 amino acids. In DNA, the CDR3 is TGTGCCAGCAGTTATGGTCATGGGGAGTCATATGGCTACACCTTC. It encodes CASSYGHGESYGYTF.

The chain links TRBV12-3 or TRBV12-4 to TRBJ2-7; TRBD1 matches 7 bases. The CDR3 runs to 12 residues. V trimming: 7 bases; J trimming: 5 bases; junction bases outside the gene matches: 5. The CDR3 DNA sequence: TGTGCCAGCACTCCCGGGACAGACGAGCAGTACTTC. Amino acids: CASTPGTDEQYF.

V and J are TRBV7-9 and TRBJ2-7; D perhaps matches TRBD1 (6 bases). Trimming stripped 2 bases from V and 4 bases from J, with 12 bases between. In germline, CDR1 is SEHNR, CDR2 FQNEAQ (reference sequence). The CDR3 runs to 14 residues. DNA for the CDR3: TGTGCCAGCAGCTTACCACAGGGTGATTACGAGCAGTACTTC. It yields the protein CASSLPQGDYEQYF.

The chain recombines TRBV7-3 with TRBJ1-2, with a possible D match to TRBD1 (5 bases). Germline values: CDR1 SGHTA, CDR2 FQGTGA. V gave up 0 bases and J gave up 8 bases, with 10 bases separating them. The CDR3 is made up of 13 amino acids. DNA for the CDR3: TGTGCCAGCAGCTTAACGGGGGACCGAGGCTACACCTTC. Translating it yields CASSLTGDRGYTF.

The CDR3 loop is CAIQSGGEGEQFF. CDR3 DNA: TGTGCCATACAGAGTGGGGGGGAGGGTGAGCAGTTCTTC. The V call is TRBV10-3, the J call TRBJ2-1, with 7 bases matching TRBD2. The CDR3 is 13 amino acids. The V segment lost 9 bases and the J segment 9 bases; nucleotides outside the gene matches: 11. In germline, CDR1 is ENHRY, CDR2 SYGVKD.

The chain links TRBV7-9 to TRBJ2-6; D might be TRBD1 (5 bases). V was shortened by 4 bases and J by 0 bases, with 16 bases between the two germline ends. CDR3 length: 18 amino acids. Germline loops: CDR1 SEHNR, CDR2 FQNEAQ (reference sequence). CDR3 DNA sequence: TGTGCCAGCAGCTCAACCCGACAGTCAGTCTCTGGGGCCAACGTCCTGACTTTC. This codes for CASSSTRQSVSGANVLTF.

This chain uses TRBV5-1 with TRBJ1-1, with D hard to call. Germline-derived CDR1 and CDR2 are SGHRS and YFSETQ. The CDR3 has 12 residues. Trimming took off 0 bases at V and 7 bases at J, with 7 bases between the two ends. The CDR3 DNA is TGCGCCAGCAGCTTGGAAGCAGGTGAAGCTTTCTTT. Protein: CASSLEAGEAFF.

DNA of the CDR3: TGTGCCAGCAGTCCTAGCGGGAGGACTTACTACAATGAGCAGTTCTTC. This sequence encodes CASSPSGRTYYNEQFF. The chain employs TRBV9 and TRBJ2-1; 11 bases fit TRBD2. J lost 3 bases, V lost 5 bases, and 7 bases had no gene match. The CDR3 length is 16 residues. CDR1 and CDR2 from the germline V gene are SGDLS and YYNGEE.

This sequence joins TRBV9 and TRBJ2-7, with D unresolved. V gave up 2 bases and J gave up 6 bases, with 9 bases separating them. CDR1 is SGDLS and CDR2 is YYNGEE in the germline V gene. The CDR3 spans 12 residues. CDR3 DNA: TGTGCCAGCAGCGTGGGCGGCGGCGAGCAGTACTTC. Amino acids: CASSVGGGEQYF.

This clone was picked up a small number of times. V is TRBV11-2 and J is TRBJ2-5, with TRBD2 matching over 9 bases. The CDR3 runs to 16 residues. Germline V gene data show CDR1 as SGHAT and CDR2 as FQNNGV. V shed 0 bases and J 5 bases; nucleotides not matched to a gene: 7. The CDR3 nucleotides read TGTGCCAGCAGCTTAGATAGCGGGGGCGGGACGGAGACCCAGTACTTC. This codes for CASSLDSGGGTETQYF.

V usage is TRBV7-2 and J usage is TRBJ2-3; D may be TRBD2 (6 bases). The CDR3 length is 17 residues. The germline V gene encodes CDR1 SGHTA and CDR2 FQGNSA. The V and J ends lost 4 bases and 4 bases respectively, with 21 bases between them. The CDR3 DNA follows: TGTGCCAGCAGCTCCCTTGGCCCTAGCGCCCCTGCAGATACGCAGTATTTT. This codes for CASSSLGPSAPADTQYF.

V gene TRBV28 combines with J gene TRBJ1-2; possibly TRBD1 for D (6 bases). CDR1 is MDHEN, CDR2 SYDVKM, per germline. CDR3 length: 14 amino acids. V lost 3 bases and J lost 7, with 15 bases in between. CDR3 sequence: CASSFKDRRVGYTF. The CDR3, as DNA: TGTGCCAGCAGTTTCAAAGACAGGAGGGTTGGCTACACCTTC.

The chain employs TRBV19 and TRBJ2-3, with TRBD2 matching over 16 bases. The CDR3 is made up of 16 amino acids. Germline lookup yields CDR1 LNHDA and CDR2 SQIVND (reference sequence). J was trimmed by 8 bases and V by 4 bases; bases with no gene match: 6. This CDR3 reads CASSTGTSGGAGTQYF. CDR3 DNA: TGTGCCAGTAGTACCGGGACTAGCGGGGGGGCCGGTACGCAGTATTTT.